This T cell receptor (beta chain) stems from a study of identical twins. Trimming shortened V by 3 bases and J by 0 bases, and 8 bases separated the two germline ends. CDR3 length: 13 amino acids. Germline V gives CDR1 DFQATT, CDR2 SNEGSKA (reference sequence). Study-wide findings and caveats: Less excess twin sharing appeared in beta out-of-frame sequences.

One entry per CDR3 protein results from TCRdb running MiXCR on the 5' RACE reads. The table records 520,000 or so distinct CDR3 sequences, roughly a fifth of them present only once. In regard to this clonotype: Its antigen is unknown.

A further study also used this sample, focusing on T cells expressing NK-cell markers. According to that study: Sorted T-cell subsets CD3+CD56+NKG2C+, CD3+CD56+NKG2C- and CD3+CD56-NKG2C+ were TCR beta-sequenced. The sequencing cohort of eight donors included seven HCMV-seropositive individuals and one seronegative individual. Roughly 1.0-7.0% of CD8+ T cells in 6 or 7 donors belonged to dominant NKG2C+ clonotypes.

This clonotype was obtained from a woman aged 18-29 years in good health. This rearrangement joins TRBV20-1 to TRBJ1-1; no clear D gene. The specimen sequenced was CD4+ T cells sorted from blood. The CDR3 is CSASHRMNTEAFF. The CDR3 DNA sequence: TGCAGTGCTAGTCATAGGATGAACACTGAAGCTTTCTTT.